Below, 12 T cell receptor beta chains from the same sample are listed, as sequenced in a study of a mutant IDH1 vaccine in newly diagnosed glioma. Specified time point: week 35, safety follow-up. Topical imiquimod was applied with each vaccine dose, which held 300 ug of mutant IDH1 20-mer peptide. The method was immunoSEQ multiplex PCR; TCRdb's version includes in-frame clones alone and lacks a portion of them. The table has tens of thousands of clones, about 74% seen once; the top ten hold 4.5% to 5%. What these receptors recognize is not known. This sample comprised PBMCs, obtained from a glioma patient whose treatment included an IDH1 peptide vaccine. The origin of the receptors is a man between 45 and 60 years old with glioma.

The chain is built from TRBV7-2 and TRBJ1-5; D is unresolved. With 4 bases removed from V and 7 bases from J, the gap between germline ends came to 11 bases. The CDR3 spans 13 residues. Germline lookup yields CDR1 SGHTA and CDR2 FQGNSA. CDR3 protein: CASSSLNHQPQHF. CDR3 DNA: TGTGCCAGCAGCTCACTAAATCACCAGCCCCAGCATTTT.

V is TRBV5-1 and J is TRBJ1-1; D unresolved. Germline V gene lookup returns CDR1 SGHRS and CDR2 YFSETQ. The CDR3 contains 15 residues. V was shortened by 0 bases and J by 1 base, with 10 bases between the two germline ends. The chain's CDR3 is CASSLGVGQNTEAFF. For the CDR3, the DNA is TGCGCCAGCAGCTTGGGGGTTGGGCAGAACACTGAAGCTTTCTTT. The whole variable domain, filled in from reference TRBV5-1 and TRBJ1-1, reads KAGVTQTPRYLIKTRGQQVTLSCSPISGHRSVSWYQQTPGQGLQFLFEYFSETQRNKGNFPGRFSGRQFSNSRSEMNVSTLELGDSALYLCASSLGVGQNTEAFFGQGTRLTVV.

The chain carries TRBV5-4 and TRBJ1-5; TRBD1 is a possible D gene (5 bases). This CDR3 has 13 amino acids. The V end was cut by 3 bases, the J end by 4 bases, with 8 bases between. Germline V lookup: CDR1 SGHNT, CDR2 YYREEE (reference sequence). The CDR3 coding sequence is TGTGCCAGCAGCTGGGGGAATAATCAGCCCCAGCATTTT. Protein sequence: CASSWGNNQPQHF.

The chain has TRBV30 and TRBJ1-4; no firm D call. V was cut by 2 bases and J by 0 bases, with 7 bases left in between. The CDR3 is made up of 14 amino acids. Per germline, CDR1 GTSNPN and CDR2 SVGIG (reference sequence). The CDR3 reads CAWSFAATNEKLFF. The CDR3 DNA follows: TGTGCCTGGAGTTTTGCCGCAACTAATGAAAAACTGTTTTTT.

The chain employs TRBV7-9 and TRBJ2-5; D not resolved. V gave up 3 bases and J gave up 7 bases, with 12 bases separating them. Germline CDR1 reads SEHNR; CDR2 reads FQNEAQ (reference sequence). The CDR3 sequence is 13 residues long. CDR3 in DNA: TGTGCCAGCAGCTTGATGACCCTGGCGACCCAGTACTTC. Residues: CASSLMTLATQYF.

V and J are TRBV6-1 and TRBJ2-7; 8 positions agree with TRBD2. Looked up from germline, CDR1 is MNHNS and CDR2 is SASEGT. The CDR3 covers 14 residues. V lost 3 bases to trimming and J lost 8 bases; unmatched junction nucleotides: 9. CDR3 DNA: TGTGCCAGCAGTGACGGCGTGCGGGGGGCCAAGCAGTACTTC. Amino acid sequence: CASSDGVRGAKQYF.

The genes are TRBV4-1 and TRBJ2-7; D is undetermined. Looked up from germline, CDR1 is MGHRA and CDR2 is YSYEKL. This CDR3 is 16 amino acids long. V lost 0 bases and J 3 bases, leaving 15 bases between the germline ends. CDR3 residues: CASSQDSGTWSYEQYF. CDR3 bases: TGCGCCAGCAGCCAAGATAGTGGTACGTGGAGCTACGAGCAGTACTTC.

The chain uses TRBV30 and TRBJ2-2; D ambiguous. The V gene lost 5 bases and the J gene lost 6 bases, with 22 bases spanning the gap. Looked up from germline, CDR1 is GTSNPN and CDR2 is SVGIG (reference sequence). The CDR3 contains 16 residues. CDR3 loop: CAWGWVGSMPPGELFF. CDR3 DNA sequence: TGTGCCTGGGGGTGGGTTGGAAGTATGCCTCCCGGGGAGCTGTTTTTT.

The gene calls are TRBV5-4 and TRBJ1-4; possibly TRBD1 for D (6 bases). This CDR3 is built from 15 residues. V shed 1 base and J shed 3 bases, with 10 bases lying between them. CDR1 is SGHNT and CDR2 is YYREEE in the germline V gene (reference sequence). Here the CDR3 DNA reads TGTGCCAGCAGCTTGAGGGGGAAGTCTAATGAAAAACTGTTTTTT. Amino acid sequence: CASSLRGKSNEKLFF.

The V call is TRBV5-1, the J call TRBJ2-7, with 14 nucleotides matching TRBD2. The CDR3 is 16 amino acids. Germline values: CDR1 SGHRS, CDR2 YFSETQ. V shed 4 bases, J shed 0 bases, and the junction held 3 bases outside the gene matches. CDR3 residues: CASSPGTSGGSYEQYF. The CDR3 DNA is TGCGCCAGCAGCCCGGGGACTAGCGGGGGCTCCTACGAGCAGTACTTC.

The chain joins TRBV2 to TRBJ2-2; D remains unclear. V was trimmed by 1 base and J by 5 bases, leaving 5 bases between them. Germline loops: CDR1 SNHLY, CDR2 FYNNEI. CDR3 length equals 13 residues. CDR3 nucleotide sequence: TGTGCCAGCAGTGAAGGGGTTACCGGGGAGCTGTTTTTT. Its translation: CASSEGVTGELFF.

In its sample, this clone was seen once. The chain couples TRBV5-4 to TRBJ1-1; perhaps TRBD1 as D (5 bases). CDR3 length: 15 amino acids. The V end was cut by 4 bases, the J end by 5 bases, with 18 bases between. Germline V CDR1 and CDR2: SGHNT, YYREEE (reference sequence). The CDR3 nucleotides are TGTGCCAGCAGCCAGAAGGGGAGGGGTTGGACTGAAGCTTTCTTT. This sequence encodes CASSQKGRGWTEAFF.